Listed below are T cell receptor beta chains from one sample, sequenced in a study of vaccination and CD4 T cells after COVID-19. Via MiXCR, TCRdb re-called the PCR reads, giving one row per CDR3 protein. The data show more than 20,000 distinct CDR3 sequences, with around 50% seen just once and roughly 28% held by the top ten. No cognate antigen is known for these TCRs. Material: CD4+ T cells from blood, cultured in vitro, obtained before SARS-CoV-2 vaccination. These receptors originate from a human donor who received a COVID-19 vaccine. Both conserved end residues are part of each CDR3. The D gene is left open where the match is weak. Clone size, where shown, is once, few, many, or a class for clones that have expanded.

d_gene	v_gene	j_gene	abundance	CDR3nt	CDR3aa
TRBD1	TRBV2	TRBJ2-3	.	TGTGCCAGCACAACGAGGACAGGGCCAGATACGCAGTATTTT	CASTTRTGPDTQYF
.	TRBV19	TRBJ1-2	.	TGTGCCAGTAGTATAGCACAGGGCTATGGCGGCTACACCTTC	CASSIAQGYGGYTF
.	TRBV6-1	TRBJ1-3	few	TGTGCCAGCAGTCAGCCGGACAGCAGGGGAAACACCATATATTTT	CASSQPDSRGNTIYF
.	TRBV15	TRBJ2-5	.	TGTGCCACCAGCAGAGTGGGGGAAGAGACCCAGTACTTC	CATSRVGEETQYF
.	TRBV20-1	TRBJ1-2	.	TGCAGTGCTAGAGATACTGCGGGCCAGATCTATGGCTACACCTTC	CSARDTAGQIYGYTF
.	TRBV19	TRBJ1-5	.	TGTGCCAGTAGTAAAGGACCGCAGGGGTACCAGCCCCAGCATTTT	CASSKGPQGYQPQHF
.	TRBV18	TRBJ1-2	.	TGTGCCAGCTCACCACGTCGAGGGATTAACTATGGCTACACCTTC	CASSPRRGINYGYTF
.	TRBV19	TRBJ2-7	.	TGTGCCAGTAGTATTCAGGGCTCCGAGCAGTACTTC	CASSIQGSEQYF
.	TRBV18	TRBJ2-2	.	TGTGCCAGCTCACCAAGCCGAAATAGAGACGTCGGGGAGCTGTTTTTT	CASSPSRNRDVGELFF
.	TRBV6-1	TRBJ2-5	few	TGTGCCAGCAGTGAGTCCCAACAAGAGACCCAGTACTTC	CASSESQQETQYF
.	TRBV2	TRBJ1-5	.	TGTGCCAGCAGCGAAACAGGTAGCAATCAGCCCCAGCATTTT	CASSETGSNQPQHF